This entry features one T cell receptor beta chain sequence. This specimen comes from a study of blood T cells in healthy people across ages. PCR was performed a second time for roughly 6 to 12 cycles using a sample-barcoded 5' primer and a J-beta primer mix. TCRdb re-called the 5' RACE reads with MiXCR, one entry per CDR3 protein. The sample records over a million distinct CDR3 sequences, under 55% being singletons. Samples each had at least 5 micrograms of total RNA extracted. The V and J ends lost 1 base and 7 bases, in that order; junction bases with no gene match: 10. CDR1 SGHRS and CDR2 YFSETQ come from the germline V gene. The CDR3 runs to 17 residues.

This chain uses TRBV5-1 with TRBJ2-1; 11 nucleotides line up with TRBD2. What was sequenced was blood. This sequence originates from a woman in her fifties or sixties in good health. The CDR3 region is CASSLFSRGLAENEQFF. CDR3 nucleotide sequence: TGCGCCAGCAGCTTGTTTTCTCGGGGACTAGCGGAGAATGAGCAGTTCTTC.